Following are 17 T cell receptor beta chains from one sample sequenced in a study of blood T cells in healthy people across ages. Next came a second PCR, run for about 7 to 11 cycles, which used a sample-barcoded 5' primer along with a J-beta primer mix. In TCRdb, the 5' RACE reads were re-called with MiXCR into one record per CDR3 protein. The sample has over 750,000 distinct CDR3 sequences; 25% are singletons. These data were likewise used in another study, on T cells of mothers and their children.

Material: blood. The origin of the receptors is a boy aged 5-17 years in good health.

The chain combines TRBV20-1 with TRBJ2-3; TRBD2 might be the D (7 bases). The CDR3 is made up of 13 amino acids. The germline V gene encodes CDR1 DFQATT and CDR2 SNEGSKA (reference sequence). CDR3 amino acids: CSPRGDTTDTQYF. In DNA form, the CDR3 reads TGCAGCCCTCGGGGGGACACCACAGATACGCAGTATTTT.

CDR3 nucleotide sequence: TGTGCCAGCAGCTTAGTGATGACTAGCGGGAGGCATGAGCAGTTCTTC. It encodes CASSLVMTSGRHEQFF. V gene TRBV13 combines with J gene TRBJ2-1; 13 bases line up with TRBD2. The ends lost 1 base at V and 8 bases at J; junction bases unmatched: 5. The CDR3 is 16 residues long. Germline V CDR1 and CDR2: PRHDT, FYEKMQ (reference sequence).

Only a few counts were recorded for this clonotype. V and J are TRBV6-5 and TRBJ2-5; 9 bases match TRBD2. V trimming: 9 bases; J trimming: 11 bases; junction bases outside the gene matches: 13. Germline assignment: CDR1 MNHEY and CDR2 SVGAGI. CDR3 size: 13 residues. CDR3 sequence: CASSVGLASGQYF. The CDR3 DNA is TGTGCCAGTAGCGTGGGACTAGCCTCAGGGCAGTACTTC.

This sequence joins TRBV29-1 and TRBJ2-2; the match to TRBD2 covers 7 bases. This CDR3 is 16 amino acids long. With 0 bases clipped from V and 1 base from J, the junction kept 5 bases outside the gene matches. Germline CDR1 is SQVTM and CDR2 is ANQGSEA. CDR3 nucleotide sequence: TGCAGCGTTGAAGAAGGAACGGGAGGGAACACCGGGGAGCTGTTTTTT. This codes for CSVEEGTGGNTGELFF.

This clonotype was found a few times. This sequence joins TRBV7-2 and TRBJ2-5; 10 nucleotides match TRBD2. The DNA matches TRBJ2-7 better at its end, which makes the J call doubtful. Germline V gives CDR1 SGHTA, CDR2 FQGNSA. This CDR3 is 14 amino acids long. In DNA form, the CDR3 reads TGTGCCAGCAGCTTAAGCGGGAGGGAAGACGAGCAGTACTTC. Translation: CASSLSGREDEQYF.

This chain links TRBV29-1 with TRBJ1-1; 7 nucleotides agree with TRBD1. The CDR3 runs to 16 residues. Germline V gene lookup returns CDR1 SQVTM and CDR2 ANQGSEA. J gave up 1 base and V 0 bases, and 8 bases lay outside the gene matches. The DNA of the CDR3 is TGCAGCGTTGAAGATCAGGGGGGACGAACGAACACTGAAGCTTTCTTT. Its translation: CSVEDQGGRTNTEAFF.

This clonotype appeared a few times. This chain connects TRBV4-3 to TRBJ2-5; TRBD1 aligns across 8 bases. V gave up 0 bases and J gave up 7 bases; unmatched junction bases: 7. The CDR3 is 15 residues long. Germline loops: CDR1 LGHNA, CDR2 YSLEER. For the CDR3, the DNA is TGCGCCAGCAGCCAAGAGCCCAGGGGGCACGGGACCCAGTACTTC. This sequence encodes CASSQEPRGHGTQYF.

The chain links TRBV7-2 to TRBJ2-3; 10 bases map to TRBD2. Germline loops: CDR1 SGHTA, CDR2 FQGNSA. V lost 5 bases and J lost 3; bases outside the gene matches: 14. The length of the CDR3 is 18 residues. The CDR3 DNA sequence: TGTGCCAGCAGCCGACCTCCCGGGACTAGCGTTTTTACAGATACGCAGTATTTT. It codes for CASSRPPGTSVFTDTQYF.

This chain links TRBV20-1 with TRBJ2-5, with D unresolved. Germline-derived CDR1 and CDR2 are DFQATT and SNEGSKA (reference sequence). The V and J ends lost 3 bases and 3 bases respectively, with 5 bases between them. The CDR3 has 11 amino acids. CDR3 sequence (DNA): TGCAGTGCTAGTCAAAAAGAGACCCAGTACTTC. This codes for CSASQKETQYF.

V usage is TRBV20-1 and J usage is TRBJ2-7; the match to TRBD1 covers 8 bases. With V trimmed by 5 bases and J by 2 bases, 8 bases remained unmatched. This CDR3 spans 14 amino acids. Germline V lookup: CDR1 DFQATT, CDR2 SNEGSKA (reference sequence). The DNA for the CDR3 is TGCAGTGCTTTAGGACAGGGCACAGCCTACGAGCAGTACTTC. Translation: CSALGQGTAYEQYF.

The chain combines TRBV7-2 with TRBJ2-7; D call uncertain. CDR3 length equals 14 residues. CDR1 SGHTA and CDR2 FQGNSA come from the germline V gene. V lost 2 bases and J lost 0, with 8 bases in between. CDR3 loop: CASSLIGDSYEQYF. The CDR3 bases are TGTGCCAGCAGCTTAATTGGCGACTCCTACGAGCAGTACTTC. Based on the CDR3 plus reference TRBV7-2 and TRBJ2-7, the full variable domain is GAGVSQSPSNKVTEKGKDVELRCDPISGHTALYWYRQSLGQGLEFLIYFQGNSAPDKSGLPSDRFSAERTGGSVSTLTIQRTQQEDSAVYLCASSLIGDSYEQYFGPGTRLTVT.

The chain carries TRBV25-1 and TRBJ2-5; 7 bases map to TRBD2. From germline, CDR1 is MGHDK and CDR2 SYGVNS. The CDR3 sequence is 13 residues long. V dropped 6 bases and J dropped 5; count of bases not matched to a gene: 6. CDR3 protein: CASRWGGTETQYF. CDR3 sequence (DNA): TGTGCCAGCAGATGGGGGGGAACGGAGACCCAGTACTTC. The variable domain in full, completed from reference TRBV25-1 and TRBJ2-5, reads EADIYQTPRYLVIGTGKKITLECSQTMGHDKMYWYQQDPGMELHLIHYSYGVNSTEKGDLSSESTVSRIRTEHFPLTLESARPSHTSQYLCASRWGGTETQYFGPGTRLLVL.

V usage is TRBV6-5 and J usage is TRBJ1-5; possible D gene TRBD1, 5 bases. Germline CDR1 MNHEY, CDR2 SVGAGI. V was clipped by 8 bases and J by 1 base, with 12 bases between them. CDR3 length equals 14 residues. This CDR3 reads CASAAGYSNQPQHF. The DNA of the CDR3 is TGTGCCAGCGCGGCAGGGTACAGCAATCAGCCCCAGCATTTT.

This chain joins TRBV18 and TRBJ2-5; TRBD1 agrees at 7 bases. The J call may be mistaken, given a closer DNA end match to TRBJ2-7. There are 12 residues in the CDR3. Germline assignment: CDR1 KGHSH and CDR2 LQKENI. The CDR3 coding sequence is TGTGCCAGCTCACCAACAGGGGACGAGCAGTACGTC. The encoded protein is CASSPTGDEQYV.

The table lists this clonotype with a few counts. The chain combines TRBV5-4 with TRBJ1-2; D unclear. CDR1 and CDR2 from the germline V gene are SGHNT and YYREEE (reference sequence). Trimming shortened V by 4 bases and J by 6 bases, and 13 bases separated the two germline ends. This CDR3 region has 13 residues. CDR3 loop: CASSRTGTNGYTF. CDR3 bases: TGTGCCAGCAGCCGGACGGGCACAAATGGCTACACCTTC.

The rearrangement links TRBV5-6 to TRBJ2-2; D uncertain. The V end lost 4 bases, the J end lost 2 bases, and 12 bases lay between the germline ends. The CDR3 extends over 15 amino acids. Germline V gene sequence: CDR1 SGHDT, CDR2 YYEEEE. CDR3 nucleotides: TGTGCCAGCAGCACAACCCGACGAAACACCGGGGAGCTGTTTTTT. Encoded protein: CASSTTRRNTGELFF.

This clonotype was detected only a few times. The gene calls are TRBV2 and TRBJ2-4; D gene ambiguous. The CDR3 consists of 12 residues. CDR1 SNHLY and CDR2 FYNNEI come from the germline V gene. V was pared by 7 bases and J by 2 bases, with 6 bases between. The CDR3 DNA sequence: TGTGCCAGCAACCCCACCAAAAACATTCAGTACTTC. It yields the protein CASNPTKNIQYF. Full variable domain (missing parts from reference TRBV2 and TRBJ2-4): EPEVTQTPSHQVTQMGQEVILRCVPISNHLYFYWYRQILGQKVEFLVSFYNNEISEKSEIFDDQFSVERPDGSNFTLKIRSTKLEDSAMYFCASNPTKNIQYFGAGTRLSVL.